This T cell receptor beta chain was sequenced during a study of blood T cell repertoires in COVID-19. With 4 bases clipped from V and 4 bases from J, the junction kept 4 bases outside the gene matches. The CDR3 consists of 14 residues. CDR1 is SGHRS, CDR2 YFSETQ, per germline. In the source study's methods: Estimates of nucleated cell counts were drawn from the amplification of reference gene primers. Libraries were prepared by immunoSEQ multiplex PCR; TCRdb keeps only in-frame clonotypes and omits some of them. V, J and clone size derive from that table, while D and trimming were established from the DNA sequence. In the table there are some 77,000 clones, 90% of which are singletons.

Sequencing was done on a sample of peripheral blood. The clonotype comes from a woman over 75 with active or convalescent COVID-19. This chain uses TRBV5-1 with TRBJ2-3, with 9 nucleotides matching TRBD2. The DNA of the CDR3 is TGCGCCAGCAGCCTGGGACTAGCAGCAGATACGCAGTATTTT. Its protein is CASSLGLAADTQYF. The full variable domain, in which reference TRBV5-1 and TRBJ2-3 provide the parts outside the CDR3, is KAGVTQTPRYLIKTRGQQVTLSCSPISGHRSVSWYQQTPGQGLQFLFEYFSETQRNKGNFPGRFSGRQFSNSRSEMNVSTLELGDSALYLCASSLGLAADTQYFGPGTRLTVL.